The present TCR beta chain was sequenced within a study of blood T cell repertoires in COVID-19. Study at large: PBMCs, B-cell-depleted T cells, or T cells provided the cDNA or gDNA that made up the material.

Clones were read by immunoSEQ multiplex PCR, and TCRdb kept only the in-frame ones, dropping some. The sample lists some 150,000 clones; 87% were seen once. The CDR3 runs 13 residues. Unmatched junction bases numbered 7, after V lost 12 bases and J lost 3 bases. Germline CDR1 KGHDR, CDR2 SFDVKD. The chain couples TRBV24-1 to TRBJ2-3, with 8 bases lining up with TRBD2. The source material was peripheral blood. The receptor's source is a man over 45 who had recovered from COVID-19. CDR3 sequence: CAVSGGNTDTQYF. DNA of the CDR3: TGTGCCGTAAGCGGGGGTAATACAGATACGCAGTATTTT.